The 32 T cell receptor beta chains presented below share a single source sample, sequenced in a study of blood T cell repertoires in COVID-19. The data were produced by immunoSEQ multiplex PCR, yet TCRdb's version contains in-frame clones alone and is incomplete. The data contain roughly 130,000 clones, about four fifths of them singletons. The sequencing input was peripheral blood. These receptors all stem from a woman older than 75 with acute or convalescent COVID-19.

The genes are TRBV19 and TRBJ1-5; D is undetermined. This CDR3 comprises 15 residues. Looked up from germline, CDR1 is LNHDA and CDR2 is SQIVND (reference sequence). V was shortened by 3 bases and J by 6 bases, with 15 bases between the two germline ends. The chain's CDR3 is CASSIQWAGGQPQHF. The CDR3 region has the DNA TGTGCCAGTAGTATTCAGTGGGCGGGTGGTCAGCCCCAGCATTTT.

This sequence joins TRBV2 and TRBJ1-5; D possibly corresponds to TRBD1 (6 bases). The CDR3 has 13 residues. Germline V gives CDR1 SNHLY, CDR2 FYNNEI. Trimming removed 3 bases from V and 10 bases from J, with 13 bases in between. CDR3 sequence: CASSENREFPQHF. The CDR3 region has the DNA TGTGCCAGCAGTGAGAACAGGGAATTTCCCCAGCATTTT.

This clone has more than one count but fewer than ten. This sequence joins TRBV9 and TRBJ1-2; D may be TRBD1 (5 bases). The CDR3 runs 13 residues. Trimming removed 1 base from V and 7 bases from J, with 11 bases in between. The germline V gene has CDR1 SGDLS and CDR2 YYNGEE. The CDR3, as DNA: TGTGCCAGCAGCGTATGGGGGGGAAGTGGCTACACCTTC. This gives the protein CASSVWGGSGYTF.

This chain uses TRBV10-1 with TRBJ2-5; TRBD2 matches at 7 bases. V shed 3 bases and J 4 bases; nucleotides not matched to a gene: 2. The CDR3 loop spans 13 amino acids. Per germline, CDR1 WNHNN and CDR2 SYGVQD (reference sequence). CDR3 in DNA: TGCGCCAGCAGTGACACGGGGGGAGAGACCCAGTACTTC. This gives the protein CASSDTGGETQYF.

The chain has TRBV7-3 and TRBJ1-2, with a possible D match to TRBD1 (5 bases). V was pared by 5 bases and J by 5 bases, with 15 bases between. The CDR3 spans 14 residues. CDR1 is SGHTA and CDR2 is FQGTGA in the germline V gene. The CDR3 loop is CASSPRAGYYGYTF. DNA of the CDR3: TGTGCCAGCAGCCCACGGGCAGGGTATTATGGCTACACCTTC.

The chain combines TRBV27 with TRBJ1-4; 7 positions agree with TRBD1. Germline lookup yields CDR1 MNHEY and CDR2 SMNVEV (reference sequence). The CDR3 covers 15 residues. With V trimmed by 7 bases and J by 8 bases, 13 bases remained unmatched. The CDR3 region is CASTLRRGLGEKLFF. In DNA form, the CDR3 reads TGTGCCAGCACCTTGAGAAGGGGGCTAGGAGAAAAACTGTTTTTT.

CDR3 nucleotide sequence: TGTGCCAGCAGCTTAAGGGCAGGGGACGAAAAACTGTTTTTT. Encoded protein: CASSLRAGDEKLFF. This rearrangement joins TRBV7-9 to TRBJ1-4, with D perhaps TRBD1 (6 bases). V shed 2 bases and J shed 8 bases, with 12 bases lying between them. Looked up from germline, CDR1 is SEHNR and CDR2 is FQNEAQ (reference sequence). The CDR3 totals 14 residues.

This clone was recorded once. This rearrangement joins TRBV10-1 to TRBJ2-1; D is undetermined. Germline V lookup: CDR1 WNHNN, CDR2 SYGVQD (reference sequence). Deletions cut 0 bases from V and 6 bases from J, with 12 bases between. CDR3 length: 15 residues. The CDR3 DNA reads TGCGCCAGCAGTGAGTCGAATCGTCGCGGCAATGAGCAGTTCTTC. Translation: CASSESNRRGNEQFF.

The chain is built from TRBV30 and TRBJ1-4, with 7 bases fitting TRBD1. Germline-derived CDR1 and CDR2 are GTSNPN and SVGIG (reference sequence). V shed 6 bases, J shed 4 bases, and the junction held 5 bases outside the gene matches. The CDR3 sequence is 13 residues long. CDR3 nucleotides: TGTGCCTGTCGACAGGGACTTAATGAAAAACTGTTTTTT. Translating gives CACRQGLNEKLFF.

The chain combines TRBV18 with TRBJ2-2; 9 bases line up with TRBD1. The CDR3 is 16 residues long. V lost 1 base to trimming and J lost 6 bases; unmatched junction nucleotides: 6. In germline, CDR1 is KGHSH, CDR2 LQKENI. The CDR3 loop reads CASSPRTGAIAGELFF. The CDR3 DNA follows: TGTGCCAGCTCACCACGGACAGGGGCGATCGCCGGGGAGCTGTTTTTT.

The chain links TRBV10-1 to TRBJ1-1; a weak D match, TRBD1 (6 bases). Germline CDR1 WNHNN, CDR2 SYGVQD (reference sequence). This CDR3 has 14 residues. The V gene lost 6 bases and the J gene lost 1 base, with 12 bases spanning the gap. CDR3 loop: CASSEGHPNTEAFF. CDR3 in DNA: TGCGCCAGCAGCGAGGGACACCCGAACACTGAAGCTTTCTTT.

CDR3 loop: CASSSWGGAKETQYF. The CDR3 coding sequence is TGTGCCAGCAGCTCATGGGGGGGCGCGAAAGAGACCCAGTACTTC. This chain uses TRBV7-6 with TRBJ2-5; a weak D match, TRBD2 (7 bases). From germline, CDR1 is SGHVS and CDR2 FNYEAQ. CDR3 length: 15 residues. The V and J ends lost 4 bases and 3 bases respectively, with 15 bases between them.

Regarding this clone: Mismatch with germline at one junction end may stem from a read error. The V and J genes are TRBV18 and TRBJ1-3, with 11 bases fitting TRBD1. This CDR3 comprises 18 residues. The germline CDR1 and CDR2 sequences are KGHSH and LQKENI. The CDR3 sequence: CASSAPAGQGATGNTIYF. The CDR3 nucleotides read TGTGCCAGCTCAGCACCGGCAGGACAGGGGGCGACTGGAAACACCATATATTTT.

This chain uses TRBV7-9 with TRBJ2-7; 11 bases match TRBD1. This CDR3 has 15 residues. In germline, CDR1 is SEHNR, CDR2 FQNEAQ (reference sequence). Germline trimming cut 5 bases from V and 3 bases from J; bases unmatched to any gene: 6. CDR3 loop: CASSPGQGALYEQYF. CDR3 in DNA: TGTGCCAGCAGCCCTGGACAGGGGGCTCTCTACGAGCAGTACTTC. The entire variable domain, with the rest obtained from reference TRBV7-9 and TRBJ2-7, is as follows: DTGVSQNPRHKITKRGQNVTFRCDPISEHNRLYWYRQTLGQGPEFLTYFQNEAQLEKSRLLSDRFSAERPKGSFSTLEIQRTEQGDSAMYLCASSPGQGALYEQYFGPGTRLTVT.

For the CDR3, the DNA is TGTGCCAGCAGTTTAAACAGGGGGACCGGGGAGCTGTTTTTT. It is translated as CASSLNRGTGELFF. This sequence joins TRBV6-2 or TRBV6-3 and TRBJ2-2, with 8 bases lining up with TRBD1. This CDR3 has 14 amino acids. J lost 5 bases, V lost 4 bases, and 3 bases had no gene match. CDR1 MNHEY and CDR2 SVGEGT come from the germline V gene.

The chain recombines TRBV4-1 with TRBJ2-7; 11 nucleotides match TRBD1. The CDR3 sequence is 18 residues long. After removal of 1 base from V and 5 bases from J, the junction contained 13 bases not matched to a gene. Germline CDR1 is MGHRA and CDR2 is YSYEKL. CDR3 protein: CASSQGISRDRGSHEQYF. The CDR3 bases are TGCGCCAGCAGCCAAGGTATCAGTCGGGACAGGGGGTCCCACGAGCAGTACTTC.

CDR3 loop: CASSLSGGRETGTIYF. The CDR3 DNA is TGTGCCAGCAGCTTAAGTGGTGGCAGGGAAACTGGCACCATATATTTT. The rearrangement joins TRBV7-9 to TRBJ1-3; D might be TRBD1 (5 bases). The V gene lost 2 bases and the J gene lost 9 bases, with 20 bases spanning the gap. From germline, CDR1 is SEHNR and CDR2 FQNEAQ (reference sequence). The CDR3 spans 16 residues.

The chain couples TRBV18 to TRBJ1-1; a weak D match, TRBD1 (6 bases). The CDR3 totals 16 residues. V lost 0 bases, J lost 6 bases, and 17 bases lay in between. CDR1 is KGHSH, CDR2 LQKENI, per germline. The CDR3 bases are TGTGCCAGCTCACCACCGGGTAACAGGGCTTTGCCTGAAGCTTTCTTT. This sequence encodes CASSPPGNRALPEAFF.

The CDR3 reads CASSPSTGGSGETQYF. CDR3 nucleotide sequence: TGTGCCAGCAGTCCCTCAACGGGGGGGTCGGGAGAGACCCAGTACTTC. V usage is TRBV27 and J usage is TRBJ2-5, with 8 bases fitting TRBD2. CDR1 and CDR2 from the germline V gene are MNHEY and SMNVEV (reference sequence). The V gene end was trimmed by 5 bases and the J gene end by 4 bases; junction bases not matched to a gene: 12. The CDR3 has 16 amino acids.

This chain joins TRBV5-5 and TRBJ1-3; 7 bases are a match to TRBD1. Germline V gene lookup returns CDR1 SGHKS and CDR2 YYEKEE (reference sequence). Germline trimming cut 4 bases from V and 0 bases from J; bases unmatched to any gene: 4. There are 15 residues in the CDR3. The CDR3 sequence is CASSPWDSSGNTIYF. The DNA of the CDR3 is TGTGCCAGCAGCCCGTGGGACAGCTCTGGAAACACCATATATTTT.

J is TRBJ2-2 and V is TRBV19; D is possibly TRBD1 (5 bases). The CDR3 extends over 14 amino acids. Germline V gives CDR1 LNHDA, CDR2 SQIVND (reference sequence). The ends were cut back, 6 bases at V and 5 bases at J, with 13 bases in the middle. The CDR3 here is CASRSRVVTGELFF. CDR3 bases: TGTGCCAGTAGGAGCAGGGTAGTTACCGGGGAGCTGTTTTTT. Together with reference TRBV19 and TRBJ2-2, the CDR3 gives the full variable domain: DGGITQSPKYLFRKEGQNVTLSCEQNLNHDAMYWYRQDPGQGLRLIYYSQIVNDFQKGDIAEGYSVSREKKESFPLTVTSAQKNPTAFYLCASRSRVVTGELFFGEGSRLTVL.

A few counts support this clone. Its ends do not fully match the called genes, so a read error is possible. The genes are TRBV7-7 and TRBJ2-1, with TRBD1 identical over 7 bases. This CDR3 has 12 residues. From germline, CDR1 is SSHAT and CDR2 FNYEAQ (reference sequence). CDR3: CASSSDRVEQFF. The CDR3, as DNA: TGTGCTAGCAGCTCCGACAGGGTGGAGCAGTTCTTC.

This rearrangement joins TRBV10-3 to TRBJ1-4, with TRBD1 identical over 9 bases. The germline V gene has CDR1 ENHRY and CDR2 SYGVKD. The V segment lost 2 bases and the J segment 10 bases; nucleotides outside the gene matches: 5. The CDR3 consists of 14 residues. The CDR3 DNA sequence: TGTGCCATCAGTGAGGACAGGGGGAGGGGAAAACTGTTTTTT. Protein product: CAISEDRGRGKLFF.

This chain links TRBV19 with TRBJ1-2; TRBD1 might be the D (6 bases). The germline V gene has CDR1 LNHDA and CDR2 SQIVND (reference sequence). The CDR3 is 17 residues long. Trimming removed 5 bases from V and 2 bases from J, with 21 bases in between. The CDR3 DNA follows: TGTGCCAGTAGTCGCGTATATCTCGGACAGCTGAACTATGGCTACACCTTC. It codes for CASSRVYLGQLNYGYTF.

The chain has TRBV6-2 or TRBV6-3 and TRBJ1-2, with a possible D match to TRBD1 (5 bases). The CDR3 is 19 amino acids. Looked up from germline, CDR1 is MNHEY and CDR2 is SVGEGT. The V end was cut by 0 bases, the J end by 2 bases, with 22 bases between. The chain's CDR3 is CASSYSRGGREGRNYGYTF. CDR3 bases: TGTGCCAGCAGTTACTCGAGGGGAGGCAGGGAAGGCCGGAACTATGGCTACACCTTC.

This clone was recorded only once. The rearrangement uses TRBV19 and TRBJ1-5, with unresolved D. The length of the CDR3 is 13 residues. V lost 7 bases to trimming and J lost 2 bases, with 9 bases between them. Germline V gene data show CDR1 as LNHDA and CDR2 as SQIVND (reference sequence). The CDR3 here is CASTNSGNQPQHF. CDR3 nucleotide sequence: TGTGCCAGTACGAATTCAGGCAATCAGCCCCAGCATTTT.

The V and J genes are TRBV9 and TRBJ1-1; 7 bases map to TRBD1. This CDR3 has 14 residues. Germline V lookup: CDR1 SGDLS, CDR2 YYNGEE. V lost 3 bases, J lost 1 base, and 3 bases stayed unmatched. The chain's CDR3 is CASSAGTANTEAFF. Written as DNA, the CDR3 is TGTGCCAGCAGCGCTGGGACAGCGAACACTGAAGCTTTCTTT. Filled out from reference TRBV9 and TRBJ1-1, the complete variable domain reads DSGVTQTPKHLITATGQRVTLRCSPRSGDLSVYWYQQSLDQGLQFLIQYYNGEERAKGNILERFSAQQFPDLHSELNLSSLELGDSALYFCASSAGTANTEAFFGQGTRLTVV.

The CDR3 loop reads CASSLWGGGNTGELFF. CDR3 nucleotide sequence: TGTGCCAGCAGTTTATGGGGAGGCGGGAACACCGGGGAGCTGTTTTTT. The chain combines TRBV28 with TRBJ2-2, with D possibly TRBD2 on 6 matching bases. The V end lost 0 bases, the J end lost 1 base, and 9 bases lay between the germline ends. The CDR3 sequence is 16 residues long. Germline CDR1 reads MDHEN; CDR2 reads SYDVKM.

The CDR3 spells CASSLQGGTEAFF. CDR3 nucleotide sequence: TGTGCCAGCAGCCTGCAGGGTGGCACTGAAGCTTTCTTT. The chain employs TRBV7-3 and TRBJ1-1, with a tentative D call TRBD1 (5 bases). The CDR3 spans 13 residues. V lost 5 bases to trimming and J lost 4 bases, with 11 bases between them. Germline V lookup: CDR1 SGHTA, CDR2 FQGTGA. The variable domain in full, with the rest retrieved from reference TRBV7-3 and TRBJ1-1, is GAGVSQTPSNKVTEKGKYVELRCDPISGHTALYWYRQSLGQGPEFLIYFQGTGAADDSGLPNDRFFAVRPEGSVSTLKIQRTERGDSAVYLCASSLQGGTEAFFGQGTRLTVV.

A single count supports this clone. Other DNA sequences in this specimen translate into the identical CDR3. V is TRBV18 and J is TRBJ2-5, with 8 positions matching TRBD1. CDR3 length: 14 residues. J gave up 1 base and V 3 bases, and 1 base lay outside the gene matches. The germline V gene has CDR1 KGHSH and CDR2 LQKENI. CDR3 in DNA: TGTGCCAGCTCACCCGGGACAGGCCAAGAGACCCAGTACTTC. Translation gives CASSPGTGQETQYF.

The rearrangement uses TRBV14 and TRBJ1-1; D gene uncertain. Per germline, CDR1 SGHDN and CDR2 FVKESK. This CDR3 is 12 amino acids long. V was shortened by 1 base and J by 5 bases, with 5 bases between the two germline ends. The CDR3 DNA sequence: TGTGCCAGCAGCCAAGTCCCAACTGAAGCTTTCTTT. Protein product: CASSQVPTEAFF.

The chain joins TRBV7-9 to TRBJ1-3; D might be TRBD1 (5 bases). CDR3 length equals 15 residues. Germline CDR1 is SEHNR and CDR2 is FQNEAQ (reference sequence). Between the trimmed V and J ends, which lost 7 bases and 4 bases, there was a span of 17 bases. Written as DNA, the CDR3 is TGTGCCAGCAACCTGCAGGGATACTTCGGAAACACCATATATTTT. It is translated as CASNLQGYFGNTIYF. Full variable domain (remainder filled in from reference TRBV7-9 and TRBJ1-3): DTGVSQNPRHKITKRGQNVTFRCDPISEHNRLYWYRQTLGQGPEFLTYFQNEAQLEKSRLLSDRFSAERPKGSFSTLEIQRTEQGDSAMYLCASNLQGYFGNTIYFGEGSWLTVV.